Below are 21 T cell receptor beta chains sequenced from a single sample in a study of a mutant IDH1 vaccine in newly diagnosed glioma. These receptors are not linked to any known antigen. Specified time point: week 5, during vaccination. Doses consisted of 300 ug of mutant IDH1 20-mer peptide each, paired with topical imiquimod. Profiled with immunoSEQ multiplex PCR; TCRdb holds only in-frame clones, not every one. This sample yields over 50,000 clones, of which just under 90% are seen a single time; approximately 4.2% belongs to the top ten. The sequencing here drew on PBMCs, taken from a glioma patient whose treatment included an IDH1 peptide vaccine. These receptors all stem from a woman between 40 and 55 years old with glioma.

CDR3 in DNA: TGTGCCAGCAGCTTGGCCAGGCTAATGAACACTGAAGCTTTCTTT. This gives the protein CASSLARLMNTEAFF. This chain uses TRBV5-6 with TRBJ1-1; D remains unclear. Between the trimmed V and J ends, which lost 0 bases and 0 bases, there was a span of 9 bases. Looked up from germline, CDR1 is SGHDT and CDR2 is YYEEEE. The CDR3 spans 15 residues.

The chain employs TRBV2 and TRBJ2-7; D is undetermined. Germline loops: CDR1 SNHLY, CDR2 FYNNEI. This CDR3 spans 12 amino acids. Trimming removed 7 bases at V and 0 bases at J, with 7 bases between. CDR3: CASTGGSYEQYF. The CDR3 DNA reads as TGTGCCAGCACAGGCGGCTCCTACGAGCAGTACTTC.

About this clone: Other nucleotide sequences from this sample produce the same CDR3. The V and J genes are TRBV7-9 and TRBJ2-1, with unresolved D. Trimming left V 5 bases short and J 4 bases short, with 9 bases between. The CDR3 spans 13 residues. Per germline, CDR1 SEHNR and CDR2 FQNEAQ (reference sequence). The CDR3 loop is CASSPGTYNEQFF. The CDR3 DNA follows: TGTGCCAGCAGCCCAGGCACATACAATGAGCAGTTCTTC.

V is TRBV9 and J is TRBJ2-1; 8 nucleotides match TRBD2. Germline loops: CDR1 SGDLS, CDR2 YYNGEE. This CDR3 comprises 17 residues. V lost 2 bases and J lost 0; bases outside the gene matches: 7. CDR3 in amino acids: CASSVFGRVSSYNEQFF. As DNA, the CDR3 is TGTGCCAGCAGCGTCTTCGGGAGGGTCAGCTCCTACAATGAGCAGTTCTTC.

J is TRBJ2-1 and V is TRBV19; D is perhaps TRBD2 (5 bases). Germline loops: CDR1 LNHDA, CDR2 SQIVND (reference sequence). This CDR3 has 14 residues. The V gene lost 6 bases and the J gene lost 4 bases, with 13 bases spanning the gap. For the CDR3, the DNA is TGTGCCAGTAGGCCGGTGACGGGGTACAATGAGCAGTTCTTC. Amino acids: CASRPVTGYNEQFF.

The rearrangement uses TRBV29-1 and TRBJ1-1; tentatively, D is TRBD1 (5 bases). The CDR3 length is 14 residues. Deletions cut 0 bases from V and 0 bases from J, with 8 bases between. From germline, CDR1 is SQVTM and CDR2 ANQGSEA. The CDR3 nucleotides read TGCAGCGTTGAAGATCTGGGGCTGAACACTGAAGCTTTCTTT. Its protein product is CSVEDLGLNTEAFF.

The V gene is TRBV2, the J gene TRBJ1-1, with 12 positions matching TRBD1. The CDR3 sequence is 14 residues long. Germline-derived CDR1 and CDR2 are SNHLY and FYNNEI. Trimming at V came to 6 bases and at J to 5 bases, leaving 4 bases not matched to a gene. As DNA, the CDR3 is TGTGCCAGCAGCGGGACAGGGGGCGGAACTGAAGCTTTCTTT. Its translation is CASSGTGGGTEAFF.

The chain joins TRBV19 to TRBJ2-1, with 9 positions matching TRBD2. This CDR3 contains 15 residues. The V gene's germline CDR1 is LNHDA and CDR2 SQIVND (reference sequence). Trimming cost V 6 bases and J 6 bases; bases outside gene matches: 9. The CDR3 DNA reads TGTGCCAGTAGCCTAGCGGGGTTGAGGGGCAATGAGCAGTTCTTC. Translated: CASSLAGLRGNEQFF.

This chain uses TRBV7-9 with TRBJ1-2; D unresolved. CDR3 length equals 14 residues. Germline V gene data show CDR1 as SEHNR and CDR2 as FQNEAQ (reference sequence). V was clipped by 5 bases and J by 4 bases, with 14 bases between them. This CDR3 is CASSPRRVGYGYTF. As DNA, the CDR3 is TGTGCCAGCAGCCCCAGGAGAGTGGGCTATGGCTACACCTTC.

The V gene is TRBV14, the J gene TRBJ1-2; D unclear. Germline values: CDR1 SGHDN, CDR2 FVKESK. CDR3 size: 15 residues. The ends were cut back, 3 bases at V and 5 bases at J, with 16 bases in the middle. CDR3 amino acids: CASSHPLADPYGYTF. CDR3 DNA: TGTGCCAGCAGCCACCCATTAGCGGACCCATATGGCTACACCTTC.

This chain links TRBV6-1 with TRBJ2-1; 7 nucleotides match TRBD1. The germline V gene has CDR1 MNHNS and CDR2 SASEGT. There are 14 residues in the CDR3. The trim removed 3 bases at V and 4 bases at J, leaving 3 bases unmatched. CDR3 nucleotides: TGTGCCAGCAGTGACAGGGGGTTTTACAATGAGCAGTTCTTC. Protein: CASSDRGFYNEQFF.

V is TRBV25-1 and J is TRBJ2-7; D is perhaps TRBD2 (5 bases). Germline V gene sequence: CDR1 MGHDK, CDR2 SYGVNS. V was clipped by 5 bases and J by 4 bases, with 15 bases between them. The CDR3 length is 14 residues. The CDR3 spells CASSPHGGEYEQYF. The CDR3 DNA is TGTGCCAGCAGTCCCCACGGTGGGGAGTACGAGCAGTACTTC.

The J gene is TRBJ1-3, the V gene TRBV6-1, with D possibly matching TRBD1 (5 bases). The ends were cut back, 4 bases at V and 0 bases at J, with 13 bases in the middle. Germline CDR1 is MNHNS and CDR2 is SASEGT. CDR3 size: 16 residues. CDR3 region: CASSGTWTSSGNTIYF. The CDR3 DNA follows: TGTGCCAGCAGTGGGACATGGACTAGCTCTGGAAACACCATATATTTT.

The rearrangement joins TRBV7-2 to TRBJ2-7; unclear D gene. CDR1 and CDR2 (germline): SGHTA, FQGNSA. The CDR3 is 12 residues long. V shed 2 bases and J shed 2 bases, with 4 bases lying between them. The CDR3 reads CASSLPTYEQYF. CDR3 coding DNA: TGTGCCAGCAGCTTACCCACCTACGAGCAGTACTTC. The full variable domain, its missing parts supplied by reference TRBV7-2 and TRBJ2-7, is GAGVSQSPSNKVTEKGKDVELRCDPISGHTALYWYRQSLGQGLEFLIYFQGNSAPDKSGLPSDRFSAERTGGSVSTLTIQRTQQEDSAVYLCASSLPTYEQYFGPGTRLTVT.

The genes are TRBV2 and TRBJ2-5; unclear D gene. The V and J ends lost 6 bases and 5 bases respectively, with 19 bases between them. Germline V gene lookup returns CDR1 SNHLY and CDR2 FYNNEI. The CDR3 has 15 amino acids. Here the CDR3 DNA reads TGTGCCAGCAGACGGTGGGCAAGGTCAACGGAGACCCAGTACTTC. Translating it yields CASRRWARSTETQYF.

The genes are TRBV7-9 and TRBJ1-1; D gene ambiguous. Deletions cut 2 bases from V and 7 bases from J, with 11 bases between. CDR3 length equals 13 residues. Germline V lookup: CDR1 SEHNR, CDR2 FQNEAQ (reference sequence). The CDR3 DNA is TGTGCCAGCAGCTTAATTACATCCTTTGAAGCTTTCTTT. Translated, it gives CASSLITSFEAFF.

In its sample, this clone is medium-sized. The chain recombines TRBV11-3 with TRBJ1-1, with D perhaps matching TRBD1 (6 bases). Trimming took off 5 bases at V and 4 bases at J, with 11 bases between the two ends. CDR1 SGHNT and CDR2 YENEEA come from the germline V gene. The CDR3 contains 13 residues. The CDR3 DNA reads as TGTGCCAGCAGCCGAACAGGGCTCACTGAAGCTTTCTTT. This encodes CASSRTGLTEAFF.

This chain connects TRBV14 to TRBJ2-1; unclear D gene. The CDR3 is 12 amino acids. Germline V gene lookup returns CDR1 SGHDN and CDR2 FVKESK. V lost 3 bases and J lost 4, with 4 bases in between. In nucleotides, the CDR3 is TGTGCCAGCAGCCACAAATACAATGAGCAGTTCTTC. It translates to CASSHKYNEQFF.

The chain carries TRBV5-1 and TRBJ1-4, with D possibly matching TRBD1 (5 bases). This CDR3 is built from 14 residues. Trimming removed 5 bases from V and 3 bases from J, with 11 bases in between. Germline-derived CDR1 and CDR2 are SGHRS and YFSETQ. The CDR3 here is CASSIGGANEKLFF. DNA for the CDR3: TGCGCCAGCAGTATAGGAGGGGCTAATGAAAAACTGTTTTTT. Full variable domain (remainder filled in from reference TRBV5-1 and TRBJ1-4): KAGVTQTPRYLIKTRGQQVTLSCSPISGHRSVSWYQQTPGQGLQFLFEYFSETQRNKGNFPGRFSGRQFSNSRSEMNVSTLELGDSALYLCASSIGGANEKLFFGSGTQLSVL.

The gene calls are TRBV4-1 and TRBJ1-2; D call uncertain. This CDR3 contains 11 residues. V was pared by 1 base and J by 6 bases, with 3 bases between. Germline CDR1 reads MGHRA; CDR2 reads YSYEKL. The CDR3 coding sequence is TGCGCCAGCAGCCAAGGTGATGGCTACACCTTC. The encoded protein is CASSQGDGYTF.

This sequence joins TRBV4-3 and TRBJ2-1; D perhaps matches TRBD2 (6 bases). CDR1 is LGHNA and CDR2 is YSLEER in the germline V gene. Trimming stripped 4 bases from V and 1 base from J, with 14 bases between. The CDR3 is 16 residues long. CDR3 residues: CASSRIGGRSYNEQFF. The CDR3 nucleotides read TGCGCCAGCAGCCGCATCGGGGGTCGGTCCTACAATGAGCAGTTCTTC.